This TCR beta chain stems from a study of shared clonotypes between healthy human individuals. Study observations and caveats: Sorted-subset samples were not fully sequenced, rarefaction indicated. Against clonotypes common to all four donors, non-shared ones had lower generation probabilities.

Germline-derived CDR1 and CDR2 are SGHTS and YDEGEE. Trimming shortened V by 0 bases and J by 5 bases, and 6 bases separated the two germline ends. CDR3 size: 14 residues. As regards this clone: Its antigen remains unidentified.

Method: immunoSEQ multiplex PCR; TCRdb's copy keeps in-frame clones and lacks some. The sample carries around 330,000 clones, approximately 74% recorded once. None of the donors, who were healthy HIV-negative adults, had recently had acute infections or vaccinations. Nashville, Tennessee was home to all donors, each a Caucasian adult. The clonotype was recovered from a young man in good health. V gene TRBV5-8 combines with J gene TRBJ1-6; perhaps TRBD1 as D (6 bases). The sample consisted of memory CD4+ T cells sorted from blood. Stated subset: CD45RA-negative fraction. The DNA for the CDR3 is TGTGCCAGCAGCTTGGACAGGGATAATTCACCCCTCCACTTT. Translating gives CASSLDRDNSPLHF. The full variable domain, in which reference TRBV5-8 and TRBJ1-6 provide the parts outside the CDR3, is EAGVTQSPTHLIKTRGQQATLRCSPISGHTSVYWYQQALGLGLQFLLWYDEGEERNRGNFPPRFSGRQFPNYSSELNVNALELEDSALYLCASSLDRDNSPLHFGNGTRLTVT.